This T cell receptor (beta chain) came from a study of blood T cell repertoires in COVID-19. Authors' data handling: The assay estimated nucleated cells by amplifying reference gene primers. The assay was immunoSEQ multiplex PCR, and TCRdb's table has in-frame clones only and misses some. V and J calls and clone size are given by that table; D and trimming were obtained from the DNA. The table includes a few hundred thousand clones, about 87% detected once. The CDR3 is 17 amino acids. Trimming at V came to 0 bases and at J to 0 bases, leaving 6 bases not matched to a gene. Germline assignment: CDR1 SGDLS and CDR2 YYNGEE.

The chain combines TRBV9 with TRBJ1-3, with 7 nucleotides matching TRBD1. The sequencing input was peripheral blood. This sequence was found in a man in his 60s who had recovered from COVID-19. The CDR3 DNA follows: TGTGCCAGCAGCGTAGCTGGAGGGACAGTCTCTGGAAACACCATATATTTT. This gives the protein CASSVAGGTVSGNTIYF.